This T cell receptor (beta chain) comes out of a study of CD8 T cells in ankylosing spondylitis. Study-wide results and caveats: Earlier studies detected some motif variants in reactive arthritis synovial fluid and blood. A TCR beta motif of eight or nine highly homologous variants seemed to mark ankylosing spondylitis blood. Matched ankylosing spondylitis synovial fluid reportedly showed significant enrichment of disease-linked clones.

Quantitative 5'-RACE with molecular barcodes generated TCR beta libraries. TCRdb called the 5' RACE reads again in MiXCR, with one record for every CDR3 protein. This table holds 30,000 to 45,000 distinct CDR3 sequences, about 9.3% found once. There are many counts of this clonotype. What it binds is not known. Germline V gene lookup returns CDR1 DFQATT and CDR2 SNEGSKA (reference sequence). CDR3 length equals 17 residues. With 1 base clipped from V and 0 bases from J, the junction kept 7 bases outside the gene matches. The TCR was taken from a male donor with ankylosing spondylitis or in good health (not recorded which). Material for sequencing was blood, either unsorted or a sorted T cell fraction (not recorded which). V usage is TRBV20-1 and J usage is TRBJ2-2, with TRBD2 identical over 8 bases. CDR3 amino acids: CSARVTGGTANTGELFF. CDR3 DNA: TGCAGTGCTAGAGTAACGGGAGGGACCGCGAACACCGGGGAGCTGTTTTTT.